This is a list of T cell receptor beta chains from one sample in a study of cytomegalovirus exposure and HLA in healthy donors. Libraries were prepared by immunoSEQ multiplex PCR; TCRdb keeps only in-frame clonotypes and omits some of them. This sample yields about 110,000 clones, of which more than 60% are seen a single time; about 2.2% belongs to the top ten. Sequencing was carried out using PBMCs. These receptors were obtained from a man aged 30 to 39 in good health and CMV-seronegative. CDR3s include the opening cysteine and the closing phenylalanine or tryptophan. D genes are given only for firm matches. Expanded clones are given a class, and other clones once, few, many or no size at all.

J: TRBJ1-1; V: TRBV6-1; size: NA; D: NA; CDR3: CASSELPPGTMNTEAFF
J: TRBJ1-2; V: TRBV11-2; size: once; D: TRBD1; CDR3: CASSRDRTSFYGYTF
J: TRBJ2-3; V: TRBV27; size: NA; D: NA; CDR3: CASSRRQRADTQYF
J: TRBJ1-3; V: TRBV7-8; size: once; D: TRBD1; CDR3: CARTGRTGNTIYF
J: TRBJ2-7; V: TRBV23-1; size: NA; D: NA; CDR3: CASSHETSLSYEQYF
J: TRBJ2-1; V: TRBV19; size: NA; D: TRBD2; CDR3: CASSTRTSGHNEQFF
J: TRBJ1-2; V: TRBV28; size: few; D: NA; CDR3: CASNRASHGYTF
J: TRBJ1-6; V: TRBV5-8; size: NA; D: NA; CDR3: CASSSGTFGSPLHF
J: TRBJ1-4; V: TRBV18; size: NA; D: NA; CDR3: CASTTGDEKLFF
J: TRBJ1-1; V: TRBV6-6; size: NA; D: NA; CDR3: CASSYMGAEAFF
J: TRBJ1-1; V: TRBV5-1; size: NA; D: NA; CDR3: CASSLEPFQGLGTEAFF
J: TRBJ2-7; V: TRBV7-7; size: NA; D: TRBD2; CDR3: CASSLRGTSESSYEQYF
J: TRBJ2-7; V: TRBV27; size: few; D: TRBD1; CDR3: CASSSTGNEQYF
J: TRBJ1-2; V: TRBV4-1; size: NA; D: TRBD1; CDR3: CASSQDGTGGGYTF
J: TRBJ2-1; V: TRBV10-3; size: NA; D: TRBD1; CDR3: CAISESRGRQGVNNEQFF
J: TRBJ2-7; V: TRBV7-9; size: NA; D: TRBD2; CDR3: CASSLVVAGGVNEQYF
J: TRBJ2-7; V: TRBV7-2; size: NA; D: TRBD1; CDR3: CASSPDRVYEQYF
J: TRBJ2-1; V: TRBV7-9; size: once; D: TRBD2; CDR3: CASSRGMSGEDEQFF
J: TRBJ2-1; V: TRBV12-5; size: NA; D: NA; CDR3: CASGFFGAEQFF
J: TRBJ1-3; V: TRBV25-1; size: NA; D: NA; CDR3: CASGGRGRSGNTIYF
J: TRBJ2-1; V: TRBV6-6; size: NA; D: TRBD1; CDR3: CASSYAGTGANNEQFF
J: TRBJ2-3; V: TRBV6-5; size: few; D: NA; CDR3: CASMRDGTDTQYF
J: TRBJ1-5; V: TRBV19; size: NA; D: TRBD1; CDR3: CASSDTGGSNQPQHF
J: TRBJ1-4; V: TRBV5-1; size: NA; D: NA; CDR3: CASSWTAENEKLFF
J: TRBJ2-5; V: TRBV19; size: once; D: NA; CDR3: CASSIAGGETQYF
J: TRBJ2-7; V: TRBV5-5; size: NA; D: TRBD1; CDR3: CASSPAGQGGYEQYF
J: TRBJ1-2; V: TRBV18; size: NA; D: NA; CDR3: CASSPRERGYGYTF
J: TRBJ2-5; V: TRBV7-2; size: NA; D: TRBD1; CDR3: CASSLGAGTGGETQYF
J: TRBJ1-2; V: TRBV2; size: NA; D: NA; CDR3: CASSEAGGDYGYTF
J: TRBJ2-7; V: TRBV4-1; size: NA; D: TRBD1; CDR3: CASSQGDRGSYEQYF
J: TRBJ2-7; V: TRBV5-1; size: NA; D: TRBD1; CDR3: CASSLGGGNSYEQYF
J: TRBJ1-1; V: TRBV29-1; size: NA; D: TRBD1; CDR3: CSVPGQGTNTEAFF
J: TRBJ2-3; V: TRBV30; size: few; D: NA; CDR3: CAWSRAPSTDTQYF
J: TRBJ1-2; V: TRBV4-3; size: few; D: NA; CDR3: CASSQRGGSSRNYGYTF
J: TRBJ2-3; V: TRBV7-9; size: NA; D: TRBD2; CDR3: CASSWGLAGGTDTQYF
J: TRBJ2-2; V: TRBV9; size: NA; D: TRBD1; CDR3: CASSVEQGVNTGELFF
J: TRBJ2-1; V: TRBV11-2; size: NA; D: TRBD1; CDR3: CASSFPGQGGNEQFF
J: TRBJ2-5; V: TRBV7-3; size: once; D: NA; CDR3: CASSSDRGETQYF
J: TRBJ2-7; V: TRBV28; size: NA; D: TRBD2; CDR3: CASSGFQGGAYEQYF
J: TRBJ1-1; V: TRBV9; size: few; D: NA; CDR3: CASSVAGNTEAFF
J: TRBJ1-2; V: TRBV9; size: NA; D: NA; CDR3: CASSGTVYGYTF
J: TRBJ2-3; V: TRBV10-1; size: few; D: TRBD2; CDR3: CASSAILAATDTQYF
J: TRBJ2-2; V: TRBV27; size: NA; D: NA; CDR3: CASSTLGRMNTGELFF
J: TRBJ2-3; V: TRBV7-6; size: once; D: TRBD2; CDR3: CASSGGAGSSTDTQYF
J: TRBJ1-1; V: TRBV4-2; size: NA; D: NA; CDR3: CASSQGEGNTEAFF
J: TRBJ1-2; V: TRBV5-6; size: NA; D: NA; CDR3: CASSLLSGNYGYTF
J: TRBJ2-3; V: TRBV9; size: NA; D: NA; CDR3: CASSTRQESAADTQYF
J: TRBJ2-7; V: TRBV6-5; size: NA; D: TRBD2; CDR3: CASSLGGGSEQYF
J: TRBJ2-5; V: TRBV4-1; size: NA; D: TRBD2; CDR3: CASSPRGAQETQYF
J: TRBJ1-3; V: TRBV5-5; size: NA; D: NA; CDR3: CASSLDSFSGNTIYF
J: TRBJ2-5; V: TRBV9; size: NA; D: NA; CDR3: CASSAGAGSQETQYF
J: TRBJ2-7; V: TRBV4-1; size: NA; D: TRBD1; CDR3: CASGQELPSGEQYF
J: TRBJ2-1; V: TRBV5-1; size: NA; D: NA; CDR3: CASSLGGQYEQFF
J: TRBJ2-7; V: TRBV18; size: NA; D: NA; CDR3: CASSPSSYEQYF
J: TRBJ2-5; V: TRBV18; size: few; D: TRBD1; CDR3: CASSEQYRGPGETQYF